This T cell receptor (beta chain) came from a study of blood T cell repertoires in COVID-19 (dated by TCRdb to the early 2020s). At the level of the whole study: Samples from collaborators originated in the United States, Italy and Spain and spanned both the acute and convalescent phases of COVID-19. The material from the prospective study consisted of cDNA or gDNA derived from T cells, B-cell-depleted T cells, or PBMCs. Deeply sampled blood TCRbeta repertoires from subjects exposed to, actively infected with, or recovered from COVID-19 were included in the dataset. The repertoires were released in a freely available public database intended as a resource for research on the immune response to SARS-CoV-2. The samples were drawn from the first 160 participants of the ongoing ImmuneRACE study and from 1,254 subjects provided by 6 global collaborators. Nearly every sample came with metadata listing a de-identified subject ID, COVID-19 status, age in years and sex. Where available, HLA class I and class II types were taken from metadata supplied by the sample provider and were not determined by assay-based typing.

CDR1 and CDR2 are drawn from the germline V gene (reference sequence): GTSNPN, SVGIG. V drops 0 bases and J drops 14 bases, leaving 16 bases in between. From the cysteine through the phenylalanine, the CDR3 covers 12 amino acids. Only the CDR3 part of the read is kept: 36 bases, read in frame from the first base. Each collaborating institution followed its own protocols to collect whole blood in K2EDTA tubes. For TCRbeta analysis, collaborators shipped samples as frozen whole blood, isolated PBMCs, or DNA extracted from either of those sample types. Overall results and qualifications from the work: The amount of clinical and demographic metadata varied by source and participant and was provided uncurated.

The sample holds a few counts of this clone. Which antigen it targets is not known. No clone much larger than this one lies a single base away; base qualities are absent. TCRbeta CDR3 regions were amplified from genomic DNA by means of the immunoSEQ Assay, a bias-controlled multiplex PCR. The original methods were these. Nucleated cell counts per sample were estimated from amplification of reference gene primers within the assay. Sequence reads were collapsed and filtered to measure the absolute abundance of every unique TCRbeta CDR3 rearrangement. For each sample, productive Simpson clonality was calculated as the square root of Simpson's diversity index over productive rearrangements. The table was pulled from immuneACCESS by TCRdb, which kept in-frame rearrangements only. Such tables lose some clones; where checked, under half of the loss comes from unresolved V genes, and the rest has no known cause. V and J calls and clone size follow that table, whereas D and trimming were derived from the DNA. The sample yields 100,000 to 150,000 clones; approximately 80% were counted once. The ten largest make up roughly 25% of the sample.

The sequencing sample was made of peripheral blood. This receptor was taken from a human donor in a cohort sampled during active COVID-19. The V and J genes are TRBV30 and TRBJ1-2; TRBD1 is a weak D gene call, 5 bases matching. DNA sequence: TGTGCCTGGAGTGTATCCGGGGGATGGTGGACCTTC. Translated, it gives CAWSVSGGWWTF.